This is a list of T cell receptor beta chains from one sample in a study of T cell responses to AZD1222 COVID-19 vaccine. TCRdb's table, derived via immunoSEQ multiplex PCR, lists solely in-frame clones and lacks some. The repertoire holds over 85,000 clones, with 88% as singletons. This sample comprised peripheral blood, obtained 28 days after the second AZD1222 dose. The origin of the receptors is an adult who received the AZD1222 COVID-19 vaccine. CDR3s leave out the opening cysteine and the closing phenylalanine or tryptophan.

CDR3 protein: ASSFLRDGETQY
V gene: TRBV11-2
CDR3 length: 12
J gene: TRBJ2-5

CDR3 protein: ASSPRREADTQY
V gene: TRBV18
CDR3 length: 12
J gene: TRBJ2-3

CDR3 protein: ASSALGDRKPQH
V gene: TRBV5-5
CDR3 length: 12
J gene: TRBJ1-5

CDR3 protein: ASSPRTGETQY
V gene: TRBV7-9
CDR3 length: 11
J gene: TRBJ2-5

CDR3 protein: ASSSGQGGEKLF
V gene: TRBV28
CDR3 length: 12
J gene: TRBJ1-4

CDR3 protein: ASSRVSNQPQH
V gene: TRBV6-5
CDR3 length: 11
J gene: TRBJ1-5

CDR3 protein: ASSQVSGRGPGRTEAF
V gene: TRBV3-1/TRBV3-2
CDR3 length: 16
J gene: TRBJ1-1

CDR3 protein: ASLSGHLSPLH
V gene: TRBV30
CDR3 length: 11
J gene: TRBJ1-6

CDR3 protein: ASSPHTGTGTEAF
V gene: TRBV28
CDR3 length: 13
J gene: TRBJ1-1

CDR3 protein: ATGLRSSKNIQY
V gene: TRBV15
CDR3 length: 12
J gene: TRBJ2-4

CDR3 protein: ASSVGIWGEMNTEAF
V gene: TRBV9
CDR3 length: 15
J gene: TRBJ1-1

CDR3 protein: ASGPHRGYTEAF
V gene: TRBV3-1/TRBV3-2
CDR3 length: 12
J gene: TRBJ1-1

CDR3 protein: ASSLRGQAIIRPLH
V gene: TRBV28
CDR3 length: 14
J gene: TRBJ1-6

CDR3 protein: ASSAMGRGNTEAF
V gene: TRBV5-1
CDR3 length: 13
J gene: TRBJ1-1

CDR3 protein: ASSLAPPPTGGYSGNTIY
V gene: TRBV7-6
CDR3 length: 18
J gene: TRBJ1-3

CDR3 protein: ASSKAAPEDTDTQY
V gene: TRBV21-1
CDR3 length: 14
J gene: TRBJ2-3

CDR3 protein: ASTSRDSQETQY
V gene: TRBV6-5
CDR3 length: 12
J gene: TRBJ2-5

CDR3 protein: ASSGESGNYGYT
V gene: TRBV9
CDR3 length: 12
J gene: TRBJ1-2

CDR3 protein: ASSVIAGNSPLH
V gene: TRBV7-3
CDR3 length: 12
J gene: TRBJ1-6

CDR3 protein: ASSRQAANQPQH
V gene: TRBV6-5
CDR3 length: 12
J gene: TRBJ1-5

CDR3 protein: ASSGLQETQY
V gene: TRBV19
CDR3 length: 10
J gene: TRBJ2-5

CDR3 protein: ASSIGEGQMGYEQY
V gene: TRBV19
CDR3 length: 14
J gene: TRBJ2-7

CDR3 protein: SVQGQGELETQY
V gene: TRBV29-1
CDR3 length: 12
J gene: TRBJ2-5

CDR3 protein: SVIQGFLAKNIQY
V gene: TRBV29-1
CDR3 length: 13
J gene: TRBJ2-4

CDR3 protein: ASSQEGVWEQY
V gene: TRBV3-1/TRBV3-2
CDR3 length: 11
J gene: TRBJ2-7

CDR3 protein: ASSRSWGQGDSPLH
V gene: TRBV5-5
CDR3 length: 14
J gene: TRBJ1-6

CDR3 protein: ASRPQDSGAYGYT
V gene: TRBV6-5
CDR3 length: 13
J gene: TRBJ1-2

CDR3 protein: AWIGSRTGGYNEQF
V gene: TRBV30
CDR3 length: 14
J gene: TRBJ2-1

CDR3 protein: ASKAGNYEQY
V gene: TRBV6-6
CDR3 length: 10
J gene: TRBJ2-7

CDR3 protein: ASLGGRLLGQRLF
V gene: TRBV19
CDR3 length: 13
J gene: TRBJ1-4

CDR3 protein: ASSPRDKALLGSYEQY
V gene: TRBV5-4
CDR3 length: 16
J gene: TRBJ2-7

CDR3 protein: SVSRPGTLMNTEAF
V gene: TRBV29-1
CDR3 length: 14
J gene: TRBJ1-1

CDR3 protein: ASSLDQGSGYGYT
V gene: TRBV7-6
CDR3 length: 13
J gene: TRBJ1-2

CDR3 protein: ASRAAGINEKLF
V gene: TRBV6-1
CDR3 length: 12
J gene: TRBJ1-4

CDR3 protein: ASSLIISAYEQY
V gene: TRBV11-2
CDR3 length: 12
J gene: TRBJ2-7

CDR3 protein: ASRGTGTAWGYT
V gene: TRBV6-5
CDR3 length: 12
J gene: TRBJ1-2

CDR3 protein: ASSQVPGGEGNTIY
V gene: TRBV3-1/TRBV3-2
CDR3 length: 14
J gene: TRBJ1-3

CDR3 protein: ASTLAGGSYEQY
V gene: TRBV13
CDR3 length: 12
J gene: TRBJ2-7

CDR3 protein: ASSPGTSGTPDTQY
V gene: TRBV5-6
CDR3 length: 14
J gene: TRBJ2-3

CDR3 protein: ASSFNIGLAGQYEQY
V gene: TRBV5-1
CDR3 length: 15
J gene: TRBJ2-7

CDR3 protein: ASSHGTNGYT
V gene: TRBV10-2
CDR3 length: 10
J gene: TRBJ1-2

CDR3 protein: ASSHLGQGYEQY
V gene: TRBV4-1
CDR3 length: 12
J gene: TRBJ2-7

CDR3 protein: ASSPRESYEQY
V gene: TRBV6-1
CDR3 length: 11
J gene: TRBJ2-7

CDR3 protein: ASSLGLAAYNEQF
V gene: TRBV7-2
CDR3 length: 13
J gene: TRBJ2-1

CDR3 protein: ASSYDGGNSGNTIY
V gene: TRBV6-5
CDR3 length: 14
J gene: TRBJ1-3

CDR3 protein: ASSQMGQGTYEQY
V gene: TRBV4-1
CDR3 length: 13
J gene: TRBJ2-7

CDR3 protein: ASSKWQGAIYGYT
V gene: TRBV3-1/TRBV3-2
CDR3 length: 13
J gene: TRBJ1-2